This passage covers 7 T cell receptor beta chains from one sample sequenced in a study of CD8+ T cells in alopecia areata. Sequencing relied on a cDNA template that was reverse transcribed from extracted RNA. Profiling relied on immunoSEQ multiplex PCR, and the TCRdb table lists in-frame clones only, not all of them. Of about 210,000 clones in the sample, roughly two fifths were seen once. Treatment noted: oral pan-JAK inhibitor, 5-10 mg twice daily. This sample comprised CD4+ T cells sorted from blood, obtained at approximately week 30, from a patient treated with tofacitinib. The receptors originated from a human donor with alopecia areata.

The chain couples TRBV5-1 to TRBJ2-7; unclear D gene. The ends were cut back, 4 bases at V and 6 bases at J, with 11 bases in the middle. The CDR3 is made up of 12 amino acids. Germline values: CDR1 SGHRS, CDR2 YFSETQ. CDR3 protein: CASSVRNSEQYF. The CDR3 DNA follows: TGCGCCAGCAGCGTCAGGAATAGCGAGCAGTACTTC.

V is TRBV7-9 and J is TRBJ2-5; 10 bases line up with TRBD2. Gene TRBJ2-7 matches the end of the DNA better, so the J call may be wrong. The CDR3 totals 15 residues. Germline-derived CDR1 and CDR2 are SEHNR and FQNEAQ (reference sequence). The CDR3 reads CASSLYLAGAYEQYF. CDR3 bases: TGTGCCAGCAGCTTGTATCTAGCGGGAGCCTACGAGCAGTACTTC.

V and J are TRBV7-2 and TRBJ2-1; D tentatively fits TRBD1 or TRBD2 (5 bases each). Trimming shortened V by 1 base and J by 10 bases, and 17 bases separated the two germline ends. From germline, CDR1 is SGHTA and CDR2 FQGNSA. This CDR3 spans 15 amino acids. CDR3: CASSLVGTRFREQFF. In nucleotides, the CDR3 is TGTGCCAGCAGCTTAGTTGGGACCCGATTTCGAGAGCAGTTCTTC.

The V call is TRBV12-5, the J call TRBJ1-5, with D perhaps matching TRBD1 (5 bases). Trimming took 5 bases from V and 2 from J, leaving 16 bases between them. This CDR3 contains 16 residues. Germline-derived CDR1 and CDR2 are LGHNT and FRNRAP. The CDR3 protein is CASGPTGTRGNQPQHF. DNA of the CDR3: TGTGCTAGTGGTCCAACGGGGACCCGGGGCAATCAGCCCCAGCATTTT.

The chain uses TRBV30 and TRBJ1-1; D remains unclear. The CDR3 is made up of 11 amino acids. The V end lost 2 bases, the J end lost 3 bases, and 4 bases lay between the germline ends. CDR1 and CDR2 (germline): GTSNPN, SVGIG (reference sequence). Here the CDR3 DNA reads TGTGCCTGGAGTACCCACACTGAAGCTTTCTTT. Protein: CAWSTHTEAFF.

V and J are TRBV11-2 and TRBJ2-1, with 11 bases identical to TRBD2. The CDR3 runs 16 residues. CDR1 is SGHAT and CDR2 is FQNNGV in the germline V gene. The junction had 11 bases not matched to a gene; V was cut back by 5 bases and J by 8 bases. The CDR3 protein is CASSHTIAGGPDEQFF. The CDR3, as DNA: TGTGCCAGCAGCCATACGATAGCGGGAGGGCCGGATGAGCAGTTCTTC.

This clone was observed a few times. V is TRBV14 and J is TRBJ2-3; 7 bases match TRBD1. The CDR3 is made up of 16 amino acids. The germline V gene encodes CDR1 SGHDN and CDR2 FVKESK. J lost 5 bases, V lost 4 bases, and 12 bases had no gene match. CDR3 bases: TGTGCCAGCAGCCCCACCCTAGGGACAGTTATAGATACGCAGTATTTT. Residues: CASSPTLGTVIDTQYF.